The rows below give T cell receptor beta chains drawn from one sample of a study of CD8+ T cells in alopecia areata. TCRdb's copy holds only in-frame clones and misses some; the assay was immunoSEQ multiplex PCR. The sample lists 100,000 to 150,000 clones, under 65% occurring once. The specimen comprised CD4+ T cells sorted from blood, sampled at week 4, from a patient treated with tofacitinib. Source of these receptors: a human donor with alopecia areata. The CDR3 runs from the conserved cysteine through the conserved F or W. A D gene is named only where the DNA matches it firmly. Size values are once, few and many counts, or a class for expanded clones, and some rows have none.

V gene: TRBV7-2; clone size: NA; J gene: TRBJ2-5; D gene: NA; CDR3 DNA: TGTGCCAGCAGCTCACGACAGGTCCAAGAGACCCAGTACTTC; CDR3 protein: CASSSRQVQETQYF
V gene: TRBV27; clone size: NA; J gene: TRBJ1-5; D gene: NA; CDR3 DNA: TGTGCCAGCAGTCTAGAGGGCGCGAGCAATCAGCCCCAGCATTTT; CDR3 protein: CASSLEGASNQPQHF
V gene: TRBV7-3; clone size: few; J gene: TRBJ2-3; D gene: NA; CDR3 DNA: TGTGCCAGCAGCTCTTCGACAGCCACAGATACGCAGTATTTT; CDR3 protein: CASSSSTATDTQYF
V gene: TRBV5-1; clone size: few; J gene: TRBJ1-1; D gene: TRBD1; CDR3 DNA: TGCGCCAGCAGCTCCTTCAACAGGGGTCCGGTGAACACTGAAGCTTTCTTT; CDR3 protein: CASSSFNRGPVNTEAFF
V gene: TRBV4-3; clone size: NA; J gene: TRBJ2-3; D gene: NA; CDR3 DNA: TGCGCCAGCAGCCAAGATCCCGCCCAAGGGGATACGCAGTATTTT; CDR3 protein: CASSQDPAQGDTQYF
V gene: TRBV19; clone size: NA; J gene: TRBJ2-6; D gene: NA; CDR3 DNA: TGTGCCAGTCGTGCGGGATGGGGGGCCAACGTCCTGACTTTC; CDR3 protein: CASRAGWGANVLTF
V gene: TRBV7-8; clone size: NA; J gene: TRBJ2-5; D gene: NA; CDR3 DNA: TGTGCCAGCAGCTTAGAGACCCAGTACTTC; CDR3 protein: CASSLETQYF
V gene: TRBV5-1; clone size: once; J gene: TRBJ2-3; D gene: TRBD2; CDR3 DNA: TGCGCCAGCAGCTTGGTTGGGACTACCACGGATACGCAGTATTTT; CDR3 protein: CASSLVGTTTDTQYF
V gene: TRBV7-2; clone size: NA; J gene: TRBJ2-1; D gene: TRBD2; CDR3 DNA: TGTGCCAGCAGCTTATCCCCGAGTAGCGGGAGGGCTAATGAGCAGTTCTTC; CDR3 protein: CASSLSPSSGRANEQFF
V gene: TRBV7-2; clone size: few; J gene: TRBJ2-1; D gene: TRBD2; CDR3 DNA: TGTGCCAGCAGCGGGAGGGGTAGCGGGGCCAATGAGCAGTTCTTC; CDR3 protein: CASSGRGSGANEQFF
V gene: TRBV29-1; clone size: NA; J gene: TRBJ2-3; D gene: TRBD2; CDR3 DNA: TGCAGCGCCCGGACTAGCGGGGGGACTTTTGATACGCAGTATTTT; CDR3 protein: CSARTSGGTFDTQYF
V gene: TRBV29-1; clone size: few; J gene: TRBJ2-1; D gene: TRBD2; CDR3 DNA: TGCAGCGCTCGGACACTAGCGGGATATGAAGTAGATGAGCAGTTCTTC; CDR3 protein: CSARTLAGYEVDEQFF
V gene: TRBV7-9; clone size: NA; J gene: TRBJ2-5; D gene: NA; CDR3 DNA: TGTGCCAGCAGCTTACTGGCGACCCAGTACTTC; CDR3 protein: CASSLLATQYF
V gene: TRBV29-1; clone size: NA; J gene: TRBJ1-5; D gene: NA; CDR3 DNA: TGCAGCGTTCGGGGTACTAGCAATCAGCCCCAGCATTTT; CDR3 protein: CSVRGTSNQPQHF
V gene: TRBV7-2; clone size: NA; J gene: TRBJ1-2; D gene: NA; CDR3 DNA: TGTGCCAGCAGCTGGATACAGGGATCCTATGGCTACACCTTC; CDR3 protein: CASSWIQGSYGYTF
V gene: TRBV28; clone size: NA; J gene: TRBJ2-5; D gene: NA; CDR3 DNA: TGTGCCAGCAGTTTATTAGGACTCTCCACGGCCCAAGAGACCCAGTACTTC; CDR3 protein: CASSLLGLSTAQETQYF
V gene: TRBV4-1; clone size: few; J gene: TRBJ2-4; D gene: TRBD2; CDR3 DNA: TGCGCCAGCAGCCGGGGGGGGCTAGTGCTAGCGGGAAACATTCAGTACTTC; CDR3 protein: CASSRGGLVLAGNIQYF
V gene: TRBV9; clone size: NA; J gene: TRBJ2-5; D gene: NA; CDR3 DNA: TGTGCCAGCAGCGTAACAGTACAAGAGACCCAGTACTTC; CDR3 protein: CASSVTVQETQYF
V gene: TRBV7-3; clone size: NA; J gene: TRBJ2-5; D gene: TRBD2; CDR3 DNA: TGTGCCAGCAGCCCGGGACTAGCACTAAAAGAGACCCAGTACTTC; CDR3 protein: CASSPGLALKETQYF
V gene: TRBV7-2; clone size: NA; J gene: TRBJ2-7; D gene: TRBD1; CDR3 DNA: TGTGCCAGCAGCGCCGTCCGGGACAGGGCCTACGAGCAGTACTTC; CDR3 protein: CASSAVRDRAYEQYF
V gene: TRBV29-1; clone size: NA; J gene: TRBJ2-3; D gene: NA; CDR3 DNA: TGCAGCGTTGAAGGAGGGGATACGCAGTATTTT; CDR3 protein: CSVEGGDTQYF
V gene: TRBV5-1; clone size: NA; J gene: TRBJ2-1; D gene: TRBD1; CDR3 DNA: TGCGCCAGCAGCTTGGGGTCAGGGGGCGAGCAGTTCTTC; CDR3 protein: CASSLGSGGEQFF
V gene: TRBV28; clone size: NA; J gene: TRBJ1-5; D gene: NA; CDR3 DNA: TGTGCCAGCATAAGGGGGGGTAGCAATCAGCCCCAGCATTTT; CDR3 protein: CASIRGGSNQPQHF
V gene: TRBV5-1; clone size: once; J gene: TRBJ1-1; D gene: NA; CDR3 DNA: TGCGCCAGCAGCTTGGAGCCCGGGGTACCTGAAGCTTTCTTT; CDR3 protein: CASSLEPGVPEAFF
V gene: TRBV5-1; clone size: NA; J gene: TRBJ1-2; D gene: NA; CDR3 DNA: TGCGCCAGCAGCGATCAACCGCAGGGGTACTATGGCTACACCTTC; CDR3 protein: CASSDQPQGYYGYTF
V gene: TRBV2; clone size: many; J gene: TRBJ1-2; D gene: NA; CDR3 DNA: TGTGCCAGCAGGGCCGGCAGGGGATATGGCTACACCTTC; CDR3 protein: CASRAGRGYGYTF
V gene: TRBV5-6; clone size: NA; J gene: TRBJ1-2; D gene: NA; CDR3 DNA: TGTGCCAGCAGCTTGGCAGGGTCCTATGGCTACACCTTC; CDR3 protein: CASSLAGSYGYTF
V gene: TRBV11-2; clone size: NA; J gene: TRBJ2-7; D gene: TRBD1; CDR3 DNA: TGTGCCAGCAGCTTAGGGCGCGACAGGGGGCACGAGCAGTACTTC; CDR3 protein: CASSLGRDRGHEQYF
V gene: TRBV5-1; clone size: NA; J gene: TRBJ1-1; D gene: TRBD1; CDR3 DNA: TGCGCCAGCAGCTCAACAGGGGGCCGGACTGAAGCTTTCTTT; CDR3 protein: CASSSTGGRTEAFF
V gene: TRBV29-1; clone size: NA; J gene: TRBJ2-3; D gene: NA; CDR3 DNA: TGCAGCGTTGACCAAAGAGCGGGAGATACGCAGTATTTT; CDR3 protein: CSVDQRAGDTQYF
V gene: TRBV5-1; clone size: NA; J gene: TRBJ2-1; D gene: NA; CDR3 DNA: TGCGCCAGCAGCTTGGGGATCGCGGAAGGCGGTGAGCAGTTCTTC; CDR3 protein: CASSLGIAEGGEQFF
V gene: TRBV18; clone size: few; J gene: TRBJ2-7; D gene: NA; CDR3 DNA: TGTGCCAGCTCACGTCAGGGACTCGACAGGACAACCTACGAGCAGTACTTC; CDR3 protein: CASSRQGLDRTTYEQYF
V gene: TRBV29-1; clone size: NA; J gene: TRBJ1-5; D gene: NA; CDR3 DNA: TGCAGCGTGACGACCACGGGGGGCAATCAGCCCCAGCATTTT; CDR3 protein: CSVTTTGGNQPQHF
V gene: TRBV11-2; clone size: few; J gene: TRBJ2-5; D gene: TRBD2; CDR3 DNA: TGTGCCAGCAGCATTAGCGGGGGGGGCCGGGAGACCCAGTACTTC; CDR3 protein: CASSISGGGRETQYF
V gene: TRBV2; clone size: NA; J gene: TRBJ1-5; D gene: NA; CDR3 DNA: TGTGCCAGCAGGCCCAGGGCGGGCAATCAGCCCCAGCATTTT; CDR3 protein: CASRPRAGNQPQHF
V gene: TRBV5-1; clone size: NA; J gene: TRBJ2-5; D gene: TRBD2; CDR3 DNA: TGCGCCAGCAGCTCACCACCCGGACTAGCGGGTTCAGAGACCCAGTACTTC; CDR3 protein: CASSSPPGLAGSETQYF
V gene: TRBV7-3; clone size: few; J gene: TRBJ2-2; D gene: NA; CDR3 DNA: TGTGCCAGCAGCTCGGGACCTAACACCGGGGAGCTGTTTTTT; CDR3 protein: CASSSGPNTGELFF
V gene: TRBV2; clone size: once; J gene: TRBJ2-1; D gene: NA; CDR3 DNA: TGTGCCAGCAGTGAACCGACGGGGTTCTTC; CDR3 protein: CASSEPTGFF
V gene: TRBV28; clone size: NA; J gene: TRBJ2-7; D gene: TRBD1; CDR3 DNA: TGTGCCAGCAGACCAACAGGGGACACCTACGAGCAGTACTTC; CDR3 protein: CASRPTGDTYEQYF
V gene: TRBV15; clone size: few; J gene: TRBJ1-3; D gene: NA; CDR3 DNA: TGTGCCACCAGCAGAGGCGGGGTCTCTGGAAACACCATATATTTT; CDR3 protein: CATSRGGVSGNTIYF
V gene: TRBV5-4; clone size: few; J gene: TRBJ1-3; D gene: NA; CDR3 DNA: TGTGCCAGCAGCTTGGCAGGTCCCTCTGGAAACACCATATATTTT; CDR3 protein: CASSLAGPSGNTIYF
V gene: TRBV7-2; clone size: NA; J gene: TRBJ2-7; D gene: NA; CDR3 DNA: TGTGCCAGCAGCTTAGTTCGACGAGGAAACGAGCAGTACTTC; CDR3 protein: CASSLVRRGNEQYF
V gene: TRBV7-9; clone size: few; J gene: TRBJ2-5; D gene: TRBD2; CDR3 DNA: TGTGCCAGCAGCTTAGCCGTGGCGGCGGGGGTCTGGGAGACCCAGTACTTC; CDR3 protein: CASSLAVAAGVWETQYF
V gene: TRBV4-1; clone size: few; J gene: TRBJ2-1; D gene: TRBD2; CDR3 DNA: TGCGCCAGCAGCCAAGATTGGGGGGCTAGCGGGTCCTCCTACAATGAGCAGTTCTTC; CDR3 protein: CASSQDWGASGSSYNEQFF
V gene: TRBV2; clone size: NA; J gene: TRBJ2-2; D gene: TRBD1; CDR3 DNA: TGTGCCAGCAGTCCGACAGGGGAGGCCGGGGAGCTGTTTTTT; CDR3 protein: CASSPTGEAGELFF
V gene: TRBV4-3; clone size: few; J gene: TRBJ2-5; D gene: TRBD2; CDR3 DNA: TGCGCCAGCAGCCAGGGACTAGCGGGGCAAGAGACCCAGTACTTC; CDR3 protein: CASSQGLAGQETQYF
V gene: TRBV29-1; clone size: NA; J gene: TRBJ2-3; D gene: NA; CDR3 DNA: TGCAGCGTTGCACAGGCCCTCACAGATACGCAGTATTTT; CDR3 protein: CSVAQALTDTQYF
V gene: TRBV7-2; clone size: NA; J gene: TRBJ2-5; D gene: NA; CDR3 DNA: TGTGCCAGCAGCCTACAGGGTAGCGTGGAGACCCAGTACTTC; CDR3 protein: CASSLQGSVETQYF
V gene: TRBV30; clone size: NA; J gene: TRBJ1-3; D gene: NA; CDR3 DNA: TGTGCCTGGAGTGTAGACCTTTACGGGTCTGGAAACACCATATATTTT; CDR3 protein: CAWSVDLYGSGNTIYF
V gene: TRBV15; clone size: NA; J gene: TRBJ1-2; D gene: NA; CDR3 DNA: TGTGCCACCAGTAACAGGGATTATGGCTACACCTTC; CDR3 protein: CATSNRDYGYTF
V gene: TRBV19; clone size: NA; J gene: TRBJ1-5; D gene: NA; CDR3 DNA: TGTGCCAGTGGGCCGGACATTCAGCCCCAGCATTTT; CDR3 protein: CASGPDIQPQHF